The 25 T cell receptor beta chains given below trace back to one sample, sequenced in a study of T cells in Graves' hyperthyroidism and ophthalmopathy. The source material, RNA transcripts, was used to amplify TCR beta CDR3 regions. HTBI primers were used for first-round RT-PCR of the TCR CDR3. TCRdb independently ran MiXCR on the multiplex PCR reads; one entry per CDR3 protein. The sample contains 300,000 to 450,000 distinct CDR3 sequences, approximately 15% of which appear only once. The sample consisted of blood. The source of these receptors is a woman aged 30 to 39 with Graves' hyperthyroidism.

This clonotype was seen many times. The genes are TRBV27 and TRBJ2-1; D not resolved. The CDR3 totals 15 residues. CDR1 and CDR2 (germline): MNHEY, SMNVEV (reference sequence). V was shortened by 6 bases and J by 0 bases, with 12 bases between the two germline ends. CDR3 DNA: TGTGCCAGCAGCTCCGGAGAATACTCCTACAATGAGCAGTTCTTC. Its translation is CASSSGEYSYNEQFF.

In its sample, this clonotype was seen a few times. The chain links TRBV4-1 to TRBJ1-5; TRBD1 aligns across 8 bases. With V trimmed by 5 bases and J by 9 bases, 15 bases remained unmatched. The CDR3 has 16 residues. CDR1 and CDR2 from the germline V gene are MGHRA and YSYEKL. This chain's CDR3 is CASSSSGGAEGRPQHF. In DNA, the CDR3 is TGCGCCAGCAGCTCATCAGGGGGCGCGGAGGGACGGCCCCAGCATTTT.

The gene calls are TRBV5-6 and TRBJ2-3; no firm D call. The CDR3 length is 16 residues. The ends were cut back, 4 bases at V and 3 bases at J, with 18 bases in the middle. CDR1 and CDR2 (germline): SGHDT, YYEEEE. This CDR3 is CASSLAPAISTDTQYF. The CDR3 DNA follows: TGTGCCAGCAGCCTGGCCCCCGCTATTTCGACAGATACGCAGTATTTT.

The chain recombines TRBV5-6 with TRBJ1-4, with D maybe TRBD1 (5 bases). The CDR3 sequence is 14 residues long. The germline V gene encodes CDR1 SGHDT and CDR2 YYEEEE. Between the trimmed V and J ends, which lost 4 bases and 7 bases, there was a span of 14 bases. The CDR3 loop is CASSAIWGGEKLFF. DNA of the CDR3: TGTGCCAGCAGCGCCATCTGGGGGGGTGAAAAACTGTTTTTT. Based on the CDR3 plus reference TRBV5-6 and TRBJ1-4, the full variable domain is DAGVTQSPTHLIKTRGQQVTLRCSPKSGHDTVSWYQQALGQGPQFIFQYYEEEERQRGNFPDRFSGHQFPNYSSELNVNALLLGDSALYLCASSAIWGGEKLFFGSGTQLSVL.

The CDR3 DNA is TGTGCCAGCAGCTTAGAACTCTTTAACAATGAGCAGTTCTTC. Its protein is CASSLELFNNEQFF. The rearrangement uses TRBV13 and TRBJ2-1; D remains unclear. Trimming shortened V by 1 base and J by 5 bases, and 9 bases separated the two germline ends. Germline CDR1 PRHDT, CDR2 FYEKMQ (reference sequence). CDR3 length: 14 residues.

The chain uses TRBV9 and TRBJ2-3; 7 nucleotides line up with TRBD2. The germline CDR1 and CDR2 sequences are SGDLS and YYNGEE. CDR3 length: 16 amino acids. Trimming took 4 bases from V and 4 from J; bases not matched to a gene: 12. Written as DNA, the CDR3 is TGTGCCAGCAGCCCACAAGCCGGGCTAGCGGCAGATACGCAGTATTTT. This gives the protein CASSPQAGLAADTQYF.

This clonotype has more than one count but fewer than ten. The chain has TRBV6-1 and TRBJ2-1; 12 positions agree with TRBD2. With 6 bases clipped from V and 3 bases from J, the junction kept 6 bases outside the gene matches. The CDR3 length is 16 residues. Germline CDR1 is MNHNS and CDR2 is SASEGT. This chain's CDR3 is CASRRRTSGIYNEQFF. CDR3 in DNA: TGTGCCAGCAGGAGACGGACTAGCGGGATCTACAATGAGCAGTTCTTC.

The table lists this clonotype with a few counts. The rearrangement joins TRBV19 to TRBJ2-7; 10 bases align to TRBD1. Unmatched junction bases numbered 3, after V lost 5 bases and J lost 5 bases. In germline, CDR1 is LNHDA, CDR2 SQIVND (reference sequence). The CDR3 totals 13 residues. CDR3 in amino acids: CASSGTGVNEQYF. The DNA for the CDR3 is TGTGCCAGTAGTGGGACAGGGGTTAACGAGCAGTACTTC.

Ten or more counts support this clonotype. The DNA for the CDR3 is TGTGCCTGGGTACGAAAGGGGTATGGCTACACCTTC. It yields the protein CAWVRKGYGYTF. This sequence joins TRBV30 and TRBJ1-2, with a tentative D call TRBD1 (5 bases). The V gene's germline CDR1 is GTSNPN and CDR2 SVGIG (reference sequence). This CDR3 comprises 12 residues. Trimming left V 5 bases short and J 5 bases short, with 12 bases between.

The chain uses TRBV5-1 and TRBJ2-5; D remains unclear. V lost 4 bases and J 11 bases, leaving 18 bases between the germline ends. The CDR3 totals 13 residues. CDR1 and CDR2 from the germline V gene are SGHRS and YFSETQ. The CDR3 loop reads CASSPDWERPQYF. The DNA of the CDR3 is TGCGCCAGCAGCCCCGACTGGGAAAGACCACAGTACTTC.

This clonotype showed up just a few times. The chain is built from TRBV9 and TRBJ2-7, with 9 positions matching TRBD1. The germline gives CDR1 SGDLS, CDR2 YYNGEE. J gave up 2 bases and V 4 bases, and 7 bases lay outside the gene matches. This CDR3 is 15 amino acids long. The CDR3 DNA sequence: TGTGCCAGCAGCCGCGACAGGGGGTACCCCTACGAGCAGTACTTC. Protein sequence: CASSRDRGYPYEQYF. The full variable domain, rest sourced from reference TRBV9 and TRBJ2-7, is DSGVTQTPKHLITATGQRVTLRCSPRSGDLSVYWYQQSLDQGLQFLIQYYNGEERAKGNILERFSAQQFPDLHSELNLSSLELGDSALYFCASSRDRGYPYEQYFGPGTRLTVT.

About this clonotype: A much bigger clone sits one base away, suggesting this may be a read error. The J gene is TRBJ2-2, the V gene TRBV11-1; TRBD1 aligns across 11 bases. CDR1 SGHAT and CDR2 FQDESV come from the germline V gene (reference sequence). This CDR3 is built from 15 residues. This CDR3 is CASSSGTGGVGGLFF. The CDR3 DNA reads TGTGCCAGCAGCTCCGGGACAGGGGGAGTCGGGGGGCTGTTTTTT.

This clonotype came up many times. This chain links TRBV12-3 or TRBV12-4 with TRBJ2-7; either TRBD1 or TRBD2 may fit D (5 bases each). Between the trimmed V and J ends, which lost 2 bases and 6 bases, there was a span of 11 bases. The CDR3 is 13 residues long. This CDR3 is CASSLYGDGEQYF. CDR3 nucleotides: TGTGCCAGCAGTTTATACGGGGACGGCGAGCAGTACTTC.

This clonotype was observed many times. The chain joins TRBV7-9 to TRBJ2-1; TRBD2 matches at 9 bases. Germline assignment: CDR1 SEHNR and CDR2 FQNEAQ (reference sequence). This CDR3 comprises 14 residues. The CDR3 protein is CSISGRQRSDEQFF. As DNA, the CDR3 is TGTAGCATTAGCGGGAGACAGCGCAGCGATGAGCAGTTCTTC. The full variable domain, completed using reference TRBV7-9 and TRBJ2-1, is DTGVSQNPRHKITKRGQNVTFRCDPISEHNRLYWYRQTLGQGPEFLTYFQNEAQLEKSRLLSDRFSAERPKGSFSTLEIQRTEQGDSAMYLCSISGRQRSDEQFFGPGTRLTVL.

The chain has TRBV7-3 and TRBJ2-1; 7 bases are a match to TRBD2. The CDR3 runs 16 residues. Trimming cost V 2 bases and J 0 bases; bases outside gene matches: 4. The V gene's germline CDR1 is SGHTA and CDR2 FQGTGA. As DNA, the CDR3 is TGTGCCAGCAGCTTACTAGCGGTCCGCTCCTACAATGAGCAGTTCTTC. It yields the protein CASSLLAVRSYNEQFF.

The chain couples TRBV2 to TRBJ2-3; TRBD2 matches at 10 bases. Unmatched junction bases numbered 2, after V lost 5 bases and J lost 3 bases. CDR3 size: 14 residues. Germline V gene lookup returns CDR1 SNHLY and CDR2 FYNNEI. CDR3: CASSKLAGTDTQYF. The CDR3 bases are TGTGCCAGCAGTAAACTAGCGGGGACAGATACGCAGTATTTT.

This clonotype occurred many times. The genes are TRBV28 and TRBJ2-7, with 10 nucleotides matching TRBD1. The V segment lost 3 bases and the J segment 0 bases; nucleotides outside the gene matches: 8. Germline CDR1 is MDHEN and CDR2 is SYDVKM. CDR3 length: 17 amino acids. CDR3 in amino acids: CASSFPMTGGFSYEQYF. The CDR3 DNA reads TGTGCCAGCAGTTTCCCAATGACAGGGGGCTTCTCCTACGAGCAGTACTTC.

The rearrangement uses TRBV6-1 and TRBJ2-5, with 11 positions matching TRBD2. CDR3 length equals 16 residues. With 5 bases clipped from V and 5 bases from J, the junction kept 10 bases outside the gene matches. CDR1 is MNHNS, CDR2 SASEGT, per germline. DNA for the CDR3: TGTGCCAGCAGTCCCGGGACTAGCGGTTATCGGGAGACCCAGTACTTC. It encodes CASSPGTSGYRETQYF.

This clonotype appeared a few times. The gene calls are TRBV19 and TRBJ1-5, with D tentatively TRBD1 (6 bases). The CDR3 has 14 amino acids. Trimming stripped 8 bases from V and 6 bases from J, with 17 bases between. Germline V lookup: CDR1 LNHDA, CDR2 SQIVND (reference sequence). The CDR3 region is CASHRVSGSQPQHF. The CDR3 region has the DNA TGTGCCAGTCACAGGGTCTCGGGATCTCAGCCCCAGCATTTT.

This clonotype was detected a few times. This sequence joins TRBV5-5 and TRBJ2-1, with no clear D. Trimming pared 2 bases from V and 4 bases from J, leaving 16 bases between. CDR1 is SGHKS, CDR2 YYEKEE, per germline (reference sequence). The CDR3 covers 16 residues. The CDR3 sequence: CASSFRSARTYNEQFF. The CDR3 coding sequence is TGTGCCAGCAGCTTTCGCTCGGCTAGAACTTACAATGAGCAGTTCTTC.

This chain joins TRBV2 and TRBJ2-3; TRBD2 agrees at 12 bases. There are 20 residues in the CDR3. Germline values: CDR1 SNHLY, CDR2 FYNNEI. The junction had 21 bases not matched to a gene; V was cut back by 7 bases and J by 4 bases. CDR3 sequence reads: CASTRVEAPTSGSVSDTQYF. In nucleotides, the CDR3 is TGTGCCAGCACCCGAGTCGAGGCTCCGACTAGCGGGAGTGTCTCAGATACGCAGTATTTT.

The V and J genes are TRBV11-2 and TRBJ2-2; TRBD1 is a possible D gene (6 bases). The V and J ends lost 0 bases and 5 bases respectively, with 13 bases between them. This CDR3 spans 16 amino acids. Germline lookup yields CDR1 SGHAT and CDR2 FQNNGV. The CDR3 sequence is CASSLEGAKRTGELFF. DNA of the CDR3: TGTGCCAGCAGCTTAGAGGGGGCAAAGAGAACCGGGGAGCTGTTTTTT.

The CDR3 DNA sequence: TGTGCCAGCAGTTTATACCTGGGACTTAGCCCCTACGAGCAGTACTTC. This gives the protein CASSLYLGLSPYEQYF. This sequence joins TRBV28 and TRBJ2-7; TRBD2 might be the D (6 bases). The germline CDR1 and CDR2 sequences are MDHEN and SYDVKM. The CDR3 is made up of 16 amino acids. The V end was cut by 1 base, the J end by 2 bases, with 15 bases between.

As DNA, the CDR3 is TGTGCCAGCAGTTACTCGACAGGGGCCAATCAGCCCCAGCATTTT. This sequence encodes CASSYSTGANQPQHF. The chain recombines TRBV6-5 with TRBJ1-5; TRBD1 matches 8 bases. The CDR3 is 15 amino acids. Germline V CDR1 and CDR2: MNHEY, SVGAGI. The V and J ends lost 0 bases and 3 bases, in that order; junction bases with no gene match: 1.

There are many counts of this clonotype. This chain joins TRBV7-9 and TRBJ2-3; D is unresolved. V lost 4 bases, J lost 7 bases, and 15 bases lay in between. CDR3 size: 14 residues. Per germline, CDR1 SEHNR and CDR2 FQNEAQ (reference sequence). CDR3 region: CASSYSPTGHTQYF. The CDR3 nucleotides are TGTGCCAGCAGCTACTCCCCAACCGGGCATACGCAGTATTTT.